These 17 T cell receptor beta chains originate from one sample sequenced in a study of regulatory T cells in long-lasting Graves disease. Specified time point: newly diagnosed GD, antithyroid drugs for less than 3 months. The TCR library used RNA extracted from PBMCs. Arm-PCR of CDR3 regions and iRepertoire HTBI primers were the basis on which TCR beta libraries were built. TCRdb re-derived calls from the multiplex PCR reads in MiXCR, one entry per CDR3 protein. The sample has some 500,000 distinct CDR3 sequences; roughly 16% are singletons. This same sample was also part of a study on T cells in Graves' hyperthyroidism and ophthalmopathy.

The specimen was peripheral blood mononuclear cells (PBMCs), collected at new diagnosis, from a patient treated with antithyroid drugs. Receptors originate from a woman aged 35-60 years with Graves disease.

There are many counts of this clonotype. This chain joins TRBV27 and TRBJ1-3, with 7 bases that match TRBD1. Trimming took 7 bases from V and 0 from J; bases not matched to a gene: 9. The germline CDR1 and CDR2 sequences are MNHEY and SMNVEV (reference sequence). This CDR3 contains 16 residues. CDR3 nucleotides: TGTGCCAGCACCCGGGACAGCCCAATCTCTGGAAACACCATATATTTT. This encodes CASTRDSPISGNTIYF.

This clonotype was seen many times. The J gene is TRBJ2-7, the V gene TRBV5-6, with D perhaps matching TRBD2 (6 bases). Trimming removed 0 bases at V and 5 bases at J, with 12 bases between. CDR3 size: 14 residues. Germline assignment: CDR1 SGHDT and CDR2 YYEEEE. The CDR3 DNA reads TGTGCCAGCAGCTTGGAGGCGGAGGGCGACGAGCAGTACTTC. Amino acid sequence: CASSLEAEGDEQYF.

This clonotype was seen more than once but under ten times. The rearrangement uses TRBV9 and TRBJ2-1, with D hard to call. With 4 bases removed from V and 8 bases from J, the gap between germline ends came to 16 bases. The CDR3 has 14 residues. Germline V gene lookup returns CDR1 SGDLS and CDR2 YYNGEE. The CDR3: CASSSDPGDYEQFF. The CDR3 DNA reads TGTGCCAGCAGCTCGGATCCGGGCGACTATGAGCAGTTCTTC.

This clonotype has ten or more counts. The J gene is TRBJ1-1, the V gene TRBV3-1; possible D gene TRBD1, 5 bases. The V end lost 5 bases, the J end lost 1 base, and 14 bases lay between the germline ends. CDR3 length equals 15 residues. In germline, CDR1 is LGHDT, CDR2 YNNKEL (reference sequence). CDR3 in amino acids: CASSAGAPGNTEAFF. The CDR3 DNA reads TGTGCCAGCAGCGCCGGGGCGCCGGGGAACACTGAAGCTTTCTTT.

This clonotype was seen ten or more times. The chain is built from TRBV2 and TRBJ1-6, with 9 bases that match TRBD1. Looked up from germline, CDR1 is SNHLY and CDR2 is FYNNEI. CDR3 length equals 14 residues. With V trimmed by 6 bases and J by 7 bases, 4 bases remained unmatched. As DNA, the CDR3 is TGTGCCAGCAGGGACAGGGGTAGCAATTCACCCCTCCACTTT. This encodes CASRDRGSNSPLHF.

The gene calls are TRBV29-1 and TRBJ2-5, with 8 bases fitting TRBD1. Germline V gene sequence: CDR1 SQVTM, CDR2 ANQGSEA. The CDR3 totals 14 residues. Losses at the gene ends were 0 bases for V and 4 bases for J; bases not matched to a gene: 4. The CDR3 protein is CSVEEWTGRETQYF. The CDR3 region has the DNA TGCAGCGTTGAAGAGTGGACAGGGAGAGAGACCCAGTACTTC.

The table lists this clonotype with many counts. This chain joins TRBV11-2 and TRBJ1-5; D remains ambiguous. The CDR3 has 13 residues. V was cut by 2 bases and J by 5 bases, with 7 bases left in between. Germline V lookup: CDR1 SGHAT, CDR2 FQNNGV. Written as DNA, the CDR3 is TGTGCCAGCAGCTTAAACAGCGATCAGCCCCAGCATTTT. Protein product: CASSLNSDQPQHF.

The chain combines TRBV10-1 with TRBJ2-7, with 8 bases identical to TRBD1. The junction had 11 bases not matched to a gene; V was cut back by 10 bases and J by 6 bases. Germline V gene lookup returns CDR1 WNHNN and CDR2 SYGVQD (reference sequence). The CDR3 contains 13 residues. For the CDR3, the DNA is TGCGCCACGATTAGATCACAGGGGGTCGAGCAGTACTTC. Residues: CATIRSQGVEQYF.

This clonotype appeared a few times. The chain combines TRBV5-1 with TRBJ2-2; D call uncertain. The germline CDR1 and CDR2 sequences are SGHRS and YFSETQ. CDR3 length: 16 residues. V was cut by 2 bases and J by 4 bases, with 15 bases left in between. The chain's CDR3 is CASSFEHQPFTGELFF. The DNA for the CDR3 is TGCGCCAGCAGCTTTGAACACCAGCCGTTCACCGGGGAGCTGTTTTTT.

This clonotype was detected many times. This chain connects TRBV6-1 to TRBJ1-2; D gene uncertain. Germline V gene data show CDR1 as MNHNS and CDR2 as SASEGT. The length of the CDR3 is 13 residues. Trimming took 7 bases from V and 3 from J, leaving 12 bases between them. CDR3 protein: CASIPRFDYGYTF. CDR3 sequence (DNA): TGTGCCAGCATCCCCCGGTTTGACTATGGCTACACCTTC.

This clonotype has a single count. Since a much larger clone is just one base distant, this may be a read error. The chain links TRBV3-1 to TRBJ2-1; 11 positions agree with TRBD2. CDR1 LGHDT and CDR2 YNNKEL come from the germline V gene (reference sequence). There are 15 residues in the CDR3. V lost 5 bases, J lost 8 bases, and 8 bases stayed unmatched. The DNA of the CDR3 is TGTGCCAGCAGCGAACTAGCGGGGGTGTATTATGAGCAGTTCTTC. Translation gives CASSELAGVYYEQFF.

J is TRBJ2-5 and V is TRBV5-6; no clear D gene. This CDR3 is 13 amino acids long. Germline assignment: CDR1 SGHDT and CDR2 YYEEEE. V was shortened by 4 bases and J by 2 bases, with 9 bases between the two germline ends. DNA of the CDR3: TGTGCCAGCAGCCTGTTGAATCAAGAGACCCAGTACTTC. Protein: CASSLLNQETQYF.

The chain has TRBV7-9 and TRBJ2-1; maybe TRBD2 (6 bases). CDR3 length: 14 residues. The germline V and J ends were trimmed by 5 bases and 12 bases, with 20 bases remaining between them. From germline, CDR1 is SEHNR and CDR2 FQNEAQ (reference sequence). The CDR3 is CASSLRASGGGQFF. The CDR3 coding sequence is TGTGCCAGCAGCCTCCGGGCCTCCGGGGGTGGGCAGTTCTTC.

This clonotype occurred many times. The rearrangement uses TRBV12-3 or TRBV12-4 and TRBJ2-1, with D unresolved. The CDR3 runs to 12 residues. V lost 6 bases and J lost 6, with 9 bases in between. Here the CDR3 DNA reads TGTGCCAGCAGCTCCATGAGCAATGAGCAGTTCTTC. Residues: CASSSMSNEQFF.

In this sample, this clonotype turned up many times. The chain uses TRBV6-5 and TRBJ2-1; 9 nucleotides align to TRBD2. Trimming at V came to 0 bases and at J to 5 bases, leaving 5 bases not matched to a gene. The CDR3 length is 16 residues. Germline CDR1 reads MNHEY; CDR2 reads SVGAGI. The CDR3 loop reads CASSYSSQRGDNEQFF. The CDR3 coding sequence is TGTGCCAGCAGTTACTCGAGCCAGCGGGGGGACAATGAGCAGTTCTTC.

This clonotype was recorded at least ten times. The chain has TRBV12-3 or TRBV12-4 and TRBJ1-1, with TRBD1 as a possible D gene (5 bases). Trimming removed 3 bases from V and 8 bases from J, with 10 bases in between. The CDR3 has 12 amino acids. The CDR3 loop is CASSLGRSEAFF. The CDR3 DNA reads TGTGCCAGCAGTTTGGGGCGGTCCGAAGCTTTCTTT.

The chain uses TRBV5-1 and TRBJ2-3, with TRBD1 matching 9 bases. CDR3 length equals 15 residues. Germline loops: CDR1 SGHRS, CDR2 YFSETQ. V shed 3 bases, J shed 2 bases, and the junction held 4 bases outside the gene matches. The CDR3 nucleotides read TGCGCCAGCAGCTCGACAGGGGGATACACAGATACGCAGTATTTT. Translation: CASSSTGGYTDTQYF. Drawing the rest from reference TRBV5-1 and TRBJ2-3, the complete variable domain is KAGVTQTPRYLIKTRGQQVTLSCSPISGHRSVSWYQQTPGQGLQFLFEYFSETQRNKGNFPGRFSGRQFSNSRSEMNVSTLELGDSALYLCASSSTGGYTDTQYFGPGTRLTVL.